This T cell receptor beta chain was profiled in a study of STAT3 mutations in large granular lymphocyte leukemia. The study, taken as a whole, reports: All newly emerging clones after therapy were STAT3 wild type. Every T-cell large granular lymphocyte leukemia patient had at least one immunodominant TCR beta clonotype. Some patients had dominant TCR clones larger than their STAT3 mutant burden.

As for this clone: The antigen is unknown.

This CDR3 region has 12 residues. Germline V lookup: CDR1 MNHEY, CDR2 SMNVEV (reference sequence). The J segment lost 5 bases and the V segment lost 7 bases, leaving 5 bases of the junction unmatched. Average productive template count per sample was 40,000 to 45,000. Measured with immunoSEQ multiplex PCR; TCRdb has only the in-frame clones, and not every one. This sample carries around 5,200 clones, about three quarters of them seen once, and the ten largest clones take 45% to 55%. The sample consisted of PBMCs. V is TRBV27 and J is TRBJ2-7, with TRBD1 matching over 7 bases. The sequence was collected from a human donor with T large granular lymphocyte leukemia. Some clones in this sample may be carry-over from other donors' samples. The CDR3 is CASTTTGHEQYF. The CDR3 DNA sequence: TGTGCCAGCACCACGACAGGGCACGAGCAGTACTTC.